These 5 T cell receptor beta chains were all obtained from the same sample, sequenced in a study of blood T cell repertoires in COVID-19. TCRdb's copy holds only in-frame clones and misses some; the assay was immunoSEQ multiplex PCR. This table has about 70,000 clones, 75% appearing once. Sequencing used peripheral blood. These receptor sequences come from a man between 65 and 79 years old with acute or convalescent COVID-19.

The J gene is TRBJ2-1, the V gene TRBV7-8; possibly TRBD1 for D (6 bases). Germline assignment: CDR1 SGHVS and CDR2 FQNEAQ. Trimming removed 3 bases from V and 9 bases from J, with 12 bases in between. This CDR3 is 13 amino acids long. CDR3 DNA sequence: TGTGCCAGCAGCTTGAGACAGGAGAGTGAGCAGTTCTTC. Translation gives CASSLRQESEQFF.

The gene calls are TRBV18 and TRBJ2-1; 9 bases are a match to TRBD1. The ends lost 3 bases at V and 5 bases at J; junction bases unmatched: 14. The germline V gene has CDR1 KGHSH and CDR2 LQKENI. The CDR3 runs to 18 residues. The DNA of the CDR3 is TGTGCCAGCTCACCGCAGCGGACAGGGGTCGGGAAGGACAATGAGCAGTTCTTC. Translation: CASSPQRTGVGKDNEQFF.

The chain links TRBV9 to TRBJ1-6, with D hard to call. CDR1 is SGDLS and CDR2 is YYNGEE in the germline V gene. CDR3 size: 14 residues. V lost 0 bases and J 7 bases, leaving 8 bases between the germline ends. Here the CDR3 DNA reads TGTGCCAGCAGCGTAGGAGGCCTAAATTCACCCCTCCACTTT. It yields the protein CASSVGGLNSPLHF.

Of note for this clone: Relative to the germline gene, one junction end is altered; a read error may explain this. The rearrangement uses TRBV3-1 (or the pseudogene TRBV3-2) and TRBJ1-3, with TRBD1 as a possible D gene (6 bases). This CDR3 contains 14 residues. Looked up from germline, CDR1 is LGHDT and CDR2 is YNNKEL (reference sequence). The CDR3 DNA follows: TGTGCCAGCAGCCCCAGGGGTCCTGGAAGCACCATATATTTT. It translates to CASSPRGPGSTIYF.

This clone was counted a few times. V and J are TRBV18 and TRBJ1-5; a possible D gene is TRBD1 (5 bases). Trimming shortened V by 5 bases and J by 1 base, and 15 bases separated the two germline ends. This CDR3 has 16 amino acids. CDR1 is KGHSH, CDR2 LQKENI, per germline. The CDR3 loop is CASSRQQGPSNQPQHF. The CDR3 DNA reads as TGTGCCAGCTCAAGGCAGCAGGGTCCGAGCAATCAGCCCCAGCATTTT.